This T cell receptor (beta chain) originates from a study of beta chain features in type 1 diabetes (dated by TCRdb to 2016 to 2018). Regarding the research as a whole: Mean age, gender distribution, total cell number and subset yield did not differ between patients and healthy donors. The study compared TCRB repertoires of sorted circulating CD4+ T cell subsets between recently diagnosed type 1 diabetes patients and matched healthy donors. Across all samples, some 99 million sorted cells were examined, and cell number per subset correlated strongly with RNA yield. Regulatory and stem cell-like memory subsets were isolated from only 8 patients and roughly eight healthy donors, whereas naive and central memory subsets came from all 28 donors. General findings and caveats noted by the study authors: Because the HLA sub-analyses included only small numbers of individuals, any influence of HLA type on TCRB rearrangement was left unresolved. At VDJ recombination sites, patients with type 1 diabetes made fewer insertions and deleted more nucleotides, a pattern implying thymic rearrangement abnormalities. In all four CD4+ subsets, TCRB CDR3 length was moderately but significantly shorter in type 1 diabetes patients. PCR may preferentially amplify shorter templates, but because patient and control samples were amplified and corrected together, any resulting skew would affect both groups equally. Because cDNA was sequenced instead of genomic DNA, activated cells with high expression could be over-represented, although the groups did not differ in activation or CD3 levels. The naive, central memory and regulatory TCRB repertoires appeared to resemble one another more closely among patients than among healthy donors.

V loses 6 bases of germline sequence and J loses 4 bases, and the interval between the two ends is 9 bases. Looking up the germline V gene yields CDR1 SGHTA and CDR2 FQGTGA. The CDR3 measures 12 amino acids from cysteine to phenylalanine. Just the 36-base CDR3 DNA is kept, in frame starting at base 1. Each donor gave one peripheral blood draw, averaging approximately 0.12 L, which was collected into heparinised tubes. A BD FACSAria II and a panel including CD45RO, CCR7, CD25, CD127, CD95 and CD27 were used to sort naive, central memory, regulatory and stem cell-like memory CD4+ T cells. All sorted populations exceeded 95% purity. PBMCs were isolated immediately by Lymphoprep density gradient centrifugation and stained directly without culture. Samples were stained and sorted in pairs, with one healthy donor and one patient per experiment, so that batch effects were minimized. The entire amount of isolated RNA was reverse transcribed using the High Capacity cDNA Reverse Transcription Kit, so the sequenced TCRB transcripts were expressed ones. Deep immunoSEQ sequencing was applied to naive, central memory and regulatory T cell samples, giving an average of approximately 4 million total reads per sample. Sorted cells were lysed in RLT buffer, and RNA was extracted using DNase-treated RNeasy Micro or Mini kits according to cell number. To prevent cross-contamination, each cell subset was processed individually, whereas patient and healthy donor samples were processed jointly. Using the immunoSEQ multiplex PCR, TCRB sequences were amplified from cDNA into 87-bp fragments spanning the CDR3 region. Amplicons were sequenced on the Illumina HiSeq platform. In the paper's pipeline: PCR bias was computationally corrected using synthetic template baselines, reads within Hamming distance 2 were collapsed, and singletons that could not be merged were discarded. Reads were aligned to IMGT to assign V, D and J genes, CDR3 length, and insertions or deletions at six rearrangement sites. Within each subset, clonotype counts were normalized to sorted cell number, after which true diversity and Gini coefficients were computed with the tcR R package. Repertoire sharing was quantified using the overlap coefficient calculated on TCRB nucleotide sequences. TCRdb took this table from immuneACCESS and kept in-frame rearrangements with V and J called. Such tables lack part of the clones; where checked against another copy, unresolved V genes explain under half of the gap, and the rest is unexplained. The D gene and trimming were derived from the DNA, and the V and J assignments and clone size from that table. This sample lists about 290,000 clones; 8% were detected once. The top ten clonotypes cover roughly 0.94% of the sample.

Remarks on this clone: It has no known antigen specificity. Base quality data are lacking; no much larger clone is found one base away.

Sequencing was carried out using central memory CD4+ T cells from blood. The sequence links TRBV7-3 to TRBJ2-5; the D segment cannot be called with confidence. This sequence originates from a young woman in good health. The base sequence is TGTGCCAGCAGTTCCCCCCGAGAGACCCAGTACTTC. Translated, this gives CASSSPRETQYF.